Below, 19 T cell receptor beta chains from the same sample are listed, as sequenced in a study of response to subunit inactivated influenza vaccine. TCRdb re-called the RT-PCR reads with MiXCR, one entry per CDR3 protein. The table includes around 480,000 distinct CDR3 sequences, roughly 11% detected once. This specimen was PBMCs from blood, taken roughly 45 days after vaccination. The receptor set was obtained from a middle-aged man who received an inactivated influenza vaccine.

The V call is TRBV4-3, the J call TRBJ2-4; D may be TRBD1 (7 bases). The germline V gene has CDR1 LGHNA and CDR2 YSLEER. V was pared by 0 bases and J by 0 bases, with 15 bases between. This CDR3 region has 18 residues. The CDR3 loop is CASSQDLRQGGAKNIQYF. CDR3 DNA sequence: TGCGCCAGCAGCCAAGATCTTCGACAGGGAGGAGCCAAAAACATTCAGTACTTC.

This clonotype was observed a handful of times. The chain joins TRBV20-1 to TRBJ2-5; D is possibly TRBD1 (5 bases). Trimming removed 4 bases from V and 2 bases from J, with 11 bases in between. Germline loops: CDR1 DFQATT, CDR2 SNEGSKA (reference sequence). This CDR3 has 13 residues. CDR3 bases: TGCAGTGCTACGCCTGGGGCTCAAGAGACCCAGTACTTC. This translates into CSATPGAQETQYF.

Here the CDR3 DNA reads TGCAGTGCTGGGACTAGCGGGAAGAATACGCAGTATTTT. Encoded protein: CSAGTSGKNTQYF. The J gene is TRBJ2-3, the V gene TRBV20-1, with 13 positions matching TRBD2. Germline CDR1 is DFQATT and CDR2 is SNEGSKA (reference sequence). V shed 5 bases, J shed 7 bases, and the junction held 3 bases outside the gene matches. The CDR3 consists of 13 residues.

This clonotype was seen repeatedly, ten times or more. The chain has TRBV12-3 or TRBV12-4 and TRBJ2-1; 11 bases fit TRBD1. The CDR3 is 15 residues long. The V gene end was trimmed by 2 bases and the J gene end by 6 bases; junction bases not matched to a gene: 3. The CDR3 region has the DNA TGTGCCAGCAGTTTACGGGACAGGGGGAGCAATGAGCAGTTCTTC. Protein sequence: CASSLRDRGSNEQFF.

This clonotype occurred many times. The rearrangement joins TRBV12-3 or TRBV12-4 to TRBJ2-5; D might be TRBD2 (5 bases). The CDR3 is 14 residues long. The V gene lost 1 base and the J gene lost 5 bases, with 11 bases spanning the gap. CDR3 loop: CASSLGGGFETQYF. The CDR3 nucleotides read TGTGCCAGCAGTTTAGGCGGCGGGTTCGAGACCCAGTACTTC.

This rearrangement joins TRBV7-9 to TRBJ2-1; maybe TRBD1 (6 bases). Germline lookup yields CDR1 SEHNR and CDR2 FQNEAQ (reference sequence). The germline V and J ends were trimmed by 10 bases and 4 bases, with 23 bases remaining between them. CDR3 length: 16 amino acids. The CDR3 sequence is CAISKTGPTNYNEQFF. CDR3 nucleotides: TGTGCCATCTCAAAAACAGGGCCAACCAATTACAATGAGCAGTTCTTC.

This clonotype showed up just a few times. This CDR3 reads CASSQGGSDTQYF. CDR3 DNA: TGTGCCAGCAGCCAAGGCGGGAGCGATACGCAGTATTTT. This chain connects TRBV14 to TRBJ2-3, with 7 nucleotides matching TRBD2. Germline CDR1 is SGHDN and CDR2 is FVKESK. CDR3 length: 13 residues. J gave up 6 bases and V 1 base, and 1 base lay outside the gene matches.

This clonotype was detected a few times. This chain connects TRBV10-1 to TRBJ2-5; 7 bases fit TRBD2. V lost 9 bases and J lost 1; bases outside the gene matches: 8. The germline V gene encodes CDR1 WNHNN and CDR2 SYGVQD (reference sequence). CDR3 length: 14 amino acids. Written as DNA, the CDR3 is TGCGCCAGAATCTGGGGGGGACTCCAAGAGACCCAGTACTTC. The encoded protein is CARIWGGLQETQYF.

This chain uses TRBV7-9 with TRBJ2-7, with D perhaps matching TRBD2 (6 bases). V was cut by 4 bases and J by 1 base, with 14 bases left in between. CDR3 length: 15 residues. Germline CDR1 SEHNR, CDR2 FQNEAQ (reference sequence). The DNA of the CDR3 is TGTGCCAGCAGCTCCCATGCGACTAGGTCCTACGAGCAGTACTTC. This translates into CASSSHATRSYEQYF.

This clonotype was counted only a few times. The chain carries TRBV4-2 and TRBJ2-3, with D perhaps being TRBD1 or TRBD2 (5 bases each). V dropped 9 bases and J dropped 2 bases, with 21 bases sitting between them. This CDR3 spans 16 amino acids. The germline CDR1 and CDR2 sequences are LGHNA and YNFKEQ. The CDR3 region has the DNA TGTGCCAGGAAGGGGTCGCTAGCCCCCGACACAGATACGCAGTATTTT. Encoded protein: CARKGSLAPDTDTQYF.

In this sample, this clonotype turned up a few times. One junction end disagrees with the germline gene, perhaps due to a read error. The chain carries TRBV27 and TRBJ1-1, with D tentatively TRBD1 (5 bases). This CDR3 has 13 amino acids. Germline V gives CDR1 MNHEY, CDR2 SMNVEV (reference sequence). As DNA, the CDR3 is TGTGCCAGCAGTGTATCCGGGGGTTCTGAAGCTTTCTTT. Protein sequence: CASSVSGGSEAFF.

In this sample, this clonotype turned up a few times. The chain combines TRBV29-1 with TRBJ2-5; TRBD1 matches at 7 bases. Germline CDR1 is SQVTM and CDR2 is ANQGSEA. This CDR3 contains 13 residues. Trimming removed 5 bases from V and 1 base from J; junction bases left unmatched: 4. This CDR3 reads CSVITGVQETQYF. CDR3 bases: TGCAGCGTTATAACAGGGGTCCAAGAGACCCAGTACTTC.

The chain carries TRBV10-3 and TRBJ1-1; 8 bases are shared with TRBD1. CDR3 length: 15 residues. The ends lost 6 bases at V and 2 bases at J; junction bases unmatched: 8. Germline-derived CDR1 and CDR2 are ENHRY and SYGVKD. DNA of the CDR3: TGTGCCATCAGGGGCCAGGGGGCTAGAAACACTGAAGCTTTCTTT. It specifies CAIRGQGARNTEAFF.

The CDR3 DNA sequence: TGTGCCAGCAGCGTATCCGGGAATAATTCACCCCTCCACTTT. Its translation is CASSVSGNNSPLHF. The V call is TRBV9, the J call TRBJ1-6; D remains unclear. V lost 1 base and J lost 5, with 7 bases in between. Germline V gives CDR1 SGDLS, CDR2 YYNGEE. This CDR3 contains 14 residues.

The genes are TRBV4-2 and TRBJ2-5, with 10 nucleotides matching TRBD1. CDR3 size: 17 residues. Germline trimming cut 4 bases from V and 5 bases from J; bases unmatched to any gene: 13. Germline V lookup: CDR1 LGHNA, CDR2 YNFKEQ. The CDR3 protein is CASSRVPGTGVTETQYF. In DNA, the CDR3 is TGTGCCAGCAGCCGAGTGCCCGGGACAGGGGTGACGGAGACCCAGTACTTC.

The chain is built from TRBV7-2 and TRBJ2-7; the match to TRBD2 covers 11 bases. The CDR3 runs to 19 residues. From germline, CDR1 is SGHTA and CDR2 FQGNSA. V shed 0 bases and J 4 bases; nucleotides not matched to a gene: 14. The CDR3 nucleotides read TGTGCCAGCAGCTTAGCGGAAACTAGCGGGGGATTGATTACTTACGAGCAGTACTTC. Protein: CASSLAETSGGLITYEQYF.

This clonotype was seen more than once but under ten times. The rearrangement uses TRBV12-3 or TRBV12-4 and TRBJ2-7; the D gene is possibly TRBD2 (5 bases). Trimming took 1 base from V and 6 from J, leaving 10 bases between them. The CDR3 contains 13 residues. CDR3 protein: CASSLVIRGEQYF. DNA for the CDR3: TGTGCCAGCAGTTTAGTGATACGGGGCGAGCAGTACTTC.

This clonotype was detected only a few times. The V gene is TRBV18, the J gene TRBJ2-3, with D uncertain. Trimming cost V 0 bases and J 0 bases, with 10 bases left between them. The CDR3 spans 16 residues. Germline loops: CDR1 KGHSH, CDR2 LQKENI. The CDR3 is CASSPPTASSTDTQYF. The CDR3 nucleotides read TGTGCCAGCTCACCACCGACGGCCTCTAGCACAGATACGCAGTATTTT.

This clonotype turned up a few times. The gene calls are TRBV11-2 and TRBJ2-5; D gene ambiguous. V was clipped by 5 bases and J by 0 bases, with 16 bases between them. This CDR3 has 16 amino acids. From germline, CDR1 is SGHAT and CDR2 FQNNGV. The CDR3 DNA reads as TGTGCCAGCAGCGATAGTACCTGGGGTAACCAAGAGACCCAGTACTTC. Residues: CASSDSTWGNQETQYF.